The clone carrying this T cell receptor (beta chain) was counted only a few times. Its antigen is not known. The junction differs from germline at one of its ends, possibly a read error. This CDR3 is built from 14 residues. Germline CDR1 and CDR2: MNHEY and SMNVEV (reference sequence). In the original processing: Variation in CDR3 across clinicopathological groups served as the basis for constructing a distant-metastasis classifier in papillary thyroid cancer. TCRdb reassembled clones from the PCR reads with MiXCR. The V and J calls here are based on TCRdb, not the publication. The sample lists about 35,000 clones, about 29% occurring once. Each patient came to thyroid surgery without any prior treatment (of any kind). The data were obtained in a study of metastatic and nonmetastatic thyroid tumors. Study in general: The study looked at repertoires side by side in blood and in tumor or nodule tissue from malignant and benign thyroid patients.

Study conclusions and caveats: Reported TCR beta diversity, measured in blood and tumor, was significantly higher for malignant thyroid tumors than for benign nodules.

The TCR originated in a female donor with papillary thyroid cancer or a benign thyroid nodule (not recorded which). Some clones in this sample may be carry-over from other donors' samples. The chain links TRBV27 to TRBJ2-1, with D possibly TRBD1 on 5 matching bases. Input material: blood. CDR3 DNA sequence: TGTGCCAGCAGTTTATCCAGGGATTACAATGATCAGTTCTTC. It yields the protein CASSLSRDYNDQFF.